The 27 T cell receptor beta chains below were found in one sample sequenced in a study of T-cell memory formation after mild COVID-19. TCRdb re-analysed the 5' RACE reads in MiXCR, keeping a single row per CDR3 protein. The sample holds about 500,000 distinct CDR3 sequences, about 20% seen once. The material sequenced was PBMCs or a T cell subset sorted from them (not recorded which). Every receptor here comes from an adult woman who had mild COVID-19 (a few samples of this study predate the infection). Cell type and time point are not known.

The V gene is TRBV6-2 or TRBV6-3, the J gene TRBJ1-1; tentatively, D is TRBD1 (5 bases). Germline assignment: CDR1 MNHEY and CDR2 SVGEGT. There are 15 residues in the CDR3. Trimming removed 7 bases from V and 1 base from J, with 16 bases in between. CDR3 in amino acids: CASNPLAGPNTEAFF. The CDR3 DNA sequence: TGTGCCAGCAACCCTCTCGCAGGGCCGAACACTGAAGCTTTCTTT.

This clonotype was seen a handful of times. This CDR3 reads CASSPDTGSTNEKLFF. The CDR3 nucleotides read TGTGCCAGCAGCCCGGACACTGGTTCAACTAATGAAAAACTGTTTTTT. The chain links TRBV9 to TRBJ1-4; weak D call: TRBD1 (5 bases). V was pared by 4 bases and J by 0 bases, with 13 bases between. The CDR3 spans 16 residues. Germline V gene lookup returns CDR1 SGDLS and CDR2 YYNGEE.

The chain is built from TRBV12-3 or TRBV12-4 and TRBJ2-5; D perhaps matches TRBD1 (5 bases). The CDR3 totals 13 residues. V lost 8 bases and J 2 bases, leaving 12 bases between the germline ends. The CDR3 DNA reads TGTGCCAGCCGCCTGACAGTTCAAGAGACCCAGTACTTC. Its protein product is CASRLTVQETQYF.

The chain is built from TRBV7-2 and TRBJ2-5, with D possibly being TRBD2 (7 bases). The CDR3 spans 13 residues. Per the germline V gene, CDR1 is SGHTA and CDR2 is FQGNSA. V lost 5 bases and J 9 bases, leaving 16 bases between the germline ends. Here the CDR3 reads CASSPTSEGAQYF. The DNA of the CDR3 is TGTGCCAGCAGCCCCACTAGCGAGGGGGCCCAGTACTTC.

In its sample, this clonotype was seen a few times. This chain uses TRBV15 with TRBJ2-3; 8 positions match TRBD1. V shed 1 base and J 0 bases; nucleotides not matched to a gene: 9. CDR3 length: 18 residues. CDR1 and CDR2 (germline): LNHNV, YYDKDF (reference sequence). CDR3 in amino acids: CATSRARGHPESTDTQYF. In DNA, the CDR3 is TGTGCCACCAGCAGAGCCAGGGGGCACCCTGAGAGCACAGATACGCAGTATTTT. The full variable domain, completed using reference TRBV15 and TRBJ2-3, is DAMVIQNPRYQVTQFGKPVTLSCSQTLNHNVMYWYQQKSSQAPKLLFHYYDKDFNNEADTPDNFQSRRPNTSFCFLDIRSPGLGDTAMYLCATSRARGHPESTDTQYFGPGTRLTVL.

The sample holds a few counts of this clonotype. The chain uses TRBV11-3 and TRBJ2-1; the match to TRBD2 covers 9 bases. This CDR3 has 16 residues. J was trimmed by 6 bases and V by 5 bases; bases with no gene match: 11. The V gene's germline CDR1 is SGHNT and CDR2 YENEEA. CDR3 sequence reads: CASSPWTSAALNEQFF. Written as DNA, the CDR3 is TGTGCCAGCAGCCCCTGGACTAGCGCGGCCCTCAATGAGCAGTTCTTC.

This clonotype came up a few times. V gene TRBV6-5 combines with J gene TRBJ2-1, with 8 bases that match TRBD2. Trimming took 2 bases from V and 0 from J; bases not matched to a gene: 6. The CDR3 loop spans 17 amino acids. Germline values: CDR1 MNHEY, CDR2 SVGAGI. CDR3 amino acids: CASSYDSGGSSYNEQFF. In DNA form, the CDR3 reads TGTGCCAGCAGTTACGACTCGGGGGGGAGCTCCTACAATGAGCAGTTCTTC.

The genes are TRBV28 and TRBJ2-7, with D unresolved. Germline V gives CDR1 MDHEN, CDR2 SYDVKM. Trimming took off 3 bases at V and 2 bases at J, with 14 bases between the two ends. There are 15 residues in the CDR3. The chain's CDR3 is CASSFTSFFPYEQYF. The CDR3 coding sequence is TGTGCCAGCAGTTTCACTTCTTTCTTTCCCTACGAGCAGTACTTC.

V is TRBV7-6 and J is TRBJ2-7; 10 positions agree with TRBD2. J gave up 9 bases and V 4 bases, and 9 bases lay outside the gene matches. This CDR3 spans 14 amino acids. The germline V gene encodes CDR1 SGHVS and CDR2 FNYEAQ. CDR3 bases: TGTGCCAGCAGCTCCGCTAGCGGGAGTCGGGTGCAGTACTTC. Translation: CASSSASGSRVQYF.

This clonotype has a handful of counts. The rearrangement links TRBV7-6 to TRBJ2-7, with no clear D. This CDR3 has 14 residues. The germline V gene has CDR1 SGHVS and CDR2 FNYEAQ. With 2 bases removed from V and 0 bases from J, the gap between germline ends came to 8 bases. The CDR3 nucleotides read TGTGCCAGCAGCTTATCACCAGCCTCCTACGAGCAGTACTTC. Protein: CASSLSPASYEQYF.

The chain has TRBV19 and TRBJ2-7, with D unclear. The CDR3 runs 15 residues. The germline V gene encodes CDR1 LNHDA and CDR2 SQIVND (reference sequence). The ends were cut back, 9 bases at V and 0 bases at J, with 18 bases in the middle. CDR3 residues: CASGDMGRFSYEQYF. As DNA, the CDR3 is TGTGCCAGCGGTGATATGGGTCGTTTCTCCTACGAGCAGTACTTC. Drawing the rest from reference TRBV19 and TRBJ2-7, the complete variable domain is DGGITQSPKYLFRKEGQNVTLSCEQNLNHDAMYWYRQDPGQGLRLIYYSQIVNDFQKGDIAEGYSVSREKKESFPLTVTSAQKNPTAFYLCASGDMGRFSYEQYFGPGTRLTVT.

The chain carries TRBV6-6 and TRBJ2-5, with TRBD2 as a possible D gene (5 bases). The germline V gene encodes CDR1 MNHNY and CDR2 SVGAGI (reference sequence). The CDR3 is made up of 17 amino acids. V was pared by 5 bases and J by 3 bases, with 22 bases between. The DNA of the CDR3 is TGTGCCAGCAGTAAGGCCACGGACTTCGGCTCTAAAGAGACCCAGTACTTC. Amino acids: CASSKATDFGSKETQYF.

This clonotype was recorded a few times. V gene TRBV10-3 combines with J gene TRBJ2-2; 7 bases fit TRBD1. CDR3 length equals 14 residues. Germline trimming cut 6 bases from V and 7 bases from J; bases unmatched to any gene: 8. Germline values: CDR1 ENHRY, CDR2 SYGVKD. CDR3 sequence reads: CAISPGQRIGELFF. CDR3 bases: TGTGCCATCAGCCCGGGACAGAGAATCGGGGAGCTGTTTTTT.

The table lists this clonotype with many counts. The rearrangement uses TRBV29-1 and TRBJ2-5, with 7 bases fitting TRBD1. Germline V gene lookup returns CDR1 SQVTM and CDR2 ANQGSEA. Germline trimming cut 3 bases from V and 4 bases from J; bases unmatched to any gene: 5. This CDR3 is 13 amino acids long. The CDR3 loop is CSVEEQGRETQYF. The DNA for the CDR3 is TGCAGCGTTGAGGAACAGGGGCGAGAGACCCAGTACTTC.

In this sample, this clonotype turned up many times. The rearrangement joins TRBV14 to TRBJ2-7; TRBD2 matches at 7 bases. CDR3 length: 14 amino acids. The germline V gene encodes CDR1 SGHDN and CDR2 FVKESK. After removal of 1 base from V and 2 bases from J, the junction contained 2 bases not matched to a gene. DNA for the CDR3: TGTGCCAGCAGCCAAGTCGCGGGGGCCTACGAGCAGTACTTC. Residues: CASSQVAGAYEQYF.

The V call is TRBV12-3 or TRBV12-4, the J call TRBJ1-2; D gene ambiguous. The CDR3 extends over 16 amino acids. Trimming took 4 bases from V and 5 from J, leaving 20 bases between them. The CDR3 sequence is CASSSGPASFTYGYTF. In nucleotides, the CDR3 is TGTGCCAGCAGTTCGGGCCCAGCAAGCTTCACATATGGCTACACCTTC.

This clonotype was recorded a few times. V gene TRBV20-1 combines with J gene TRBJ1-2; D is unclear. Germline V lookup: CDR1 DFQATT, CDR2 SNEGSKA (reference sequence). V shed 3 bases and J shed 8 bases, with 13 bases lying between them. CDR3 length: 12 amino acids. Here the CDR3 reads CSASRREHGYTF. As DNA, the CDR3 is TGCAGTGCTAGCCGGAGGGAACACGGCTACACCTTC.

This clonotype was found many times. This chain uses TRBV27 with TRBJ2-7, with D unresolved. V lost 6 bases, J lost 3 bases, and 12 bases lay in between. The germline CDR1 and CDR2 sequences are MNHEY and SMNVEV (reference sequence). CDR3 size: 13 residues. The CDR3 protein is CASSLSPSYEQYF. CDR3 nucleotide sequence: TGTGCCAGCAGCCTGTCTCCCAGCTACGAGCAGTACTTC.

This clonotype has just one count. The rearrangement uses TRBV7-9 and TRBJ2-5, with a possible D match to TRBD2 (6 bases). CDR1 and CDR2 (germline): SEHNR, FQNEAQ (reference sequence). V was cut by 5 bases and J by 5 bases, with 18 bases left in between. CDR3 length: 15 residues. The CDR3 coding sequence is TGTGCCAGCAGCCAGGCCAGCGGCGGGGAGGAGACCCAGTACTTC. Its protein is CASSQASGGEETQYF.

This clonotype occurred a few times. CDR3 amino acids: CASSPDARRSNEQFF. The CDR3 coding sequence is TGTGCCAGCAGTCCGGACGCCCGAAGGAGCAATGAGCAGTTCTTC. The rearrangement links TRBV6-5 to TRBJ2-1; no definite D call. Between the trimmed V and J ends, which lost 5 bases and 6 bases, there was a span of 17 bases. The CDR3 spans 15 residues. Germline V gene sequence: CDR1 MNHEY, CDR2 SVGAGI.

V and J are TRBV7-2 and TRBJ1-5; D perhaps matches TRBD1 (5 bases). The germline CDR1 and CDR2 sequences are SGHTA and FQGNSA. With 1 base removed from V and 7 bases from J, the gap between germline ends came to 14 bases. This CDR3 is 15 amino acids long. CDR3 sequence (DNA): TGTGCCAGCAGCTTAGGGGTCAGGGAGGGACAGCCCCAGCATTTT. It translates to CASSLGVREGQPQHF.

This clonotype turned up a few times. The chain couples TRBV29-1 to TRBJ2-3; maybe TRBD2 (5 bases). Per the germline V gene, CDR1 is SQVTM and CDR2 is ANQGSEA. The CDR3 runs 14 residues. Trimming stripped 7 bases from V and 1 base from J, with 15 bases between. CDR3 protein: CSAPGSGGTDTQYF. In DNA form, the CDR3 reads TGCAGCGCCCCGGGGAGCGGTGGCACAGATACGCAGTATTTT.

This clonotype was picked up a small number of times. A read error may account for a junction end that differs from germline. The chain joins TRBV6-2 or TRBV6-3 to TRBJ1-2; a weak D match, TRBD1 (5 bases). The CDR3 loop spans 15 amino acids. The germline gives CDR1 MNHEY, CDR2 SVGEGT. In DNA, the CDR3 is TGTGCCAGCAGTAACTCCGGGACGGCCCTCTATGGCTACACCTTC. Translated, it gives CASSNSGTALYGYTF.

The CDR3 loop is CASSSIQGAGETQYF. CDR3 coding DNA: TGTGCCAGCAGCTCCATACAGGGGGCGGGCGAGACCCAGTACTTC. The chain links TRBV7-6 to TRBJ2-5; 9 bases line up with TRBD1. Per the germline V gene, CDR1 is SGHVS and CDR2 is FNYEAQ. The CDR3 length is 15 residues. V was clipped by 4 bases and J by 5 bases; unmatched bases: 8.

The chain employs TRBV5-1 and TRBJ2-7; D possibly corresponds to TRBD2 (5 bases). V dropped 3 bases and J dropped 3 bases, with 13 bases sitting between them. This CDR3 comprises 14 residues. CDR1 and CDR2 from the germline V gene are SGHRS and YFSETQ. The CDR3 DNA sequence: TGCGCCAGCAGCTACAGCCCCCGGGGCTACGAGCAGTACTTC. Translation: CASSYSPRGYEQYF.

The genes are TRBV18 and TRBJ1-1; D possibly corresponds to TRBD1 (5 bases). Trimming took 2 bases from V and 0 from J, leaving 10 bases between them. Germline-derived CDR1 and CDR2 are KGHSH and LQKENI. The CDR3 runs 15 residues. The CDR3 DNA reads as TGTGCCAGCTCACCAGGGGCCGGGATGAACACTGAAGCTTTCTTT. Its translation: CASSPGAGMNTEAFF.

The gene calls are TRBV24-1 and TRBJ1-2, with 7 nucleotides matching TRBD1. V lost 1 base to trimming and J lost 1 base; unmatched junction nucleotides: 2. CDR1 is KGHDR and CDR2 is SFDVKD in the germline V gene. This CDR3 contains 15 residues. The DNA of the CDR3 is TGTGCCACCAGTGATTTAGGGACAGTTAACTATGGCTACACCTTC. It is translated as CATSDLGTVNYGYTF.